Sequencing of this T cell receptor beta chain was carried out in a study of blood T cell repertoires in COVID-19. About the study: Whether acute or convalescent, the COVID-19 samples came from the United States, Italy and Spain. T cells, B-cell-depleted T cells, or PBMCs supplied cDNA or gDNA.

In the original analysis: How many nucleated cells were present was estimated from reference gene primer amplification. The repertoire was sequenced with immunoSEQ multiplex PCR; TCRdb's copy has only in-frame clones and lacks some. The D gene and trimming were derived from the DNA, and the V and J assignments and clone size from that table. Altogether 52,000 or so clones are present, 60% to 85% being singletons, with the ten largest covering around 5.1%. Germline CDR1 SGHRS, CDR2 YFSETQ. V dropped 9 bases and J dropped 3; count of bases not matched to a gene: 7. The length of the CDR3 is 13 residues.

The J gene is TRBJ2-7, the V gene TRBV5-1; 9 bases are shared with TRBD2. This clonotype originated in a human donor in a cohort sampled during active COVID-19. Sequenced material: peripheral blood. The CDR3 loop reads CATLSGGFYEQYF. The CDR3 bases are TGCGCCACCCTCAGCGGGGGGTTCTACGAGCAGTACTTC.